This record covers a single T cell receptor (beta chain). The CDR3 consists of 12 residues. Trimming cost V 9 bases and J 10 bases, with 16 bases left between them. From germline, CDR1 is LNHDA and CDR2 SQIVND (reference sequence). Original analysis: Cell counts per sample came from amplifying reference gene primers. The table came from immunoSEQ multiplex PCR; TCRdb's copy has only in-frame clones and leaves some out. V and J calls and clone size follow that table, whereas D and trimming were derived from the DNA. This sample yields fewer than 150,000 clones, of which about 88% are seen a single time; roughly 8.4% belongs to the top ten. This sample stems from a study of blood T cell repertoires in COVID-19. Study-level background: Specimens from acute and convalescent COVID-19 originated in the United States, Italy and Spain. PBMCs, B-cell-depleted T cells, or T cells were the source of the cDNA or gDNA that made up the material.

The clonotype was recovered from a woman aged 70 to 79 who had recovered from COVID-19. V and J are TRBV19 and TRBJ1-5; TRBD1 might be the D (5 bases). Input material: peripheral blood. CDR3 loop: CASLPSGGPQHF. As DNA, the CDR3 is TGTGCCAGCCTACCTTCCGGGGGACCCCAGCATTTT. Full variable domain (missing parts from reference TRBV19 and TRBJ1-5): DGGITQSPKYLFRKEGQNVTLSCEQNLNHDAMYWYRQDPGQGLRLIYYSQIVNDFQKGDIAEGYSVSREKKESFPLTVTSAQKNPTAFYLCASLPSGGPQHFGDGTRLSIL.